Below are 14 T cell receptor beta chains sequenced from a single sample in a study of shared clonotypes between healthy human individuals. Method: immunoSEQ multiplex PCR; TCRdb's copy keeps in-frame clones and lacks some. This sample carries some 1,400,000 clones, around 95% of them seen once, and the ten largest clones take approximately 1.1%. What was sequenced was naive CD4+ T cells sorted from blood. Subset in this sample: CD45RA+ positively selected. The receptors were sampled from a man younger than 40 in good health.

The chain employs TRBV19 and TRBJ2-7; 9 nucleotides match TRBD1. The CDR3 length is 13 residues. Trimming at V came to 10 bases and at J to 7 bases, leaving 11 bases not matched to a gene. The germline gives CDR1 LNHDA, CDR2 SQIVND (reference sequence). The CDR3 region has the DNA TGTGCCACCGAGGACAGGGGAATGCCTGAGCAGTACTTC. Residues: CATEDRGMPEQYF.

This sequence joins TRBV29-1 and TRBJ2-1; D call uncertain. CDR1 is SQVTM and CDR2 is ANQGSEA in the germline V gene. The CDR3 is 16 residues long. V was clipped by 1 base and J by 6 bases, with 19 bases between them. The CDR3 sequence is CSVEVRRANLRNEQFF. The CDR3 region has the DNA TGCAGCGTTGAAGTACGACGAGCAAATCTCCGCAATGAGCAGTTCTTC.

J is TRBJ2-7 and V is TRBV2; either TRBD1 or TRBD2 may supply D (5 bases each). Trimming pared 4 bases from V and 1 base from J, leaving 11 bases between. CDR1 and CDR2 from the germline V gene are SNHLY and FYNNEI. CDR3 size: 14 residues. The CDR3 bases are TGTGCCAGCAGTGGTCGGGACGGATCCTACGAGCAGTACTTC. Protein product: CASSGRDGSYEQYF.

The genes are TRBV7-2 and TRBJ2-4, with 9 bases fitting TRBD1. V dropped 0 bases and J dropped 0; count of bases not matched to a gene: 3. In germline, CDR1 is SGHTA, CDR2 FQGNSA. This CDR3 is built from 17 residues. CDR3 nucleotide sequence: TGTGCCAGCAGCTTAGCGTACAGGGGGCGAGCCAAAAACATTCAGTACTTC. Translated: CASSLAYRGRAKNIQYF.

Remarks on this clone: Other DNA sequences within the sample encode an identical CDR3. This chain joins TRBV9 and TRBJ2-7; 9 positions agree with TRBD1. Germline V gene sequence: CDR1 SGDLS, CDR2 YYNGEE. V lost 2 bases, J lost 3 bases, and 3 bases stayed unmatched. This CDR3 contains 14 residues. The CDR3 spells CASSVRDRVYEQYF. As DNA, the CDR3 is TGTGCCAGCAGCGTCCGGGACAGGGTCTACGAGCAGTACTTC. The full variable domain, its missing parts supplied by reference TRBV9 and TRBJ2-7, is DSGVTQTPKHLITATGQRVTLRCSPRSGDLSVYWYQQSLDQGLQFLIQYYNGEERAKGNILERFSAQQFPDLHSELNLSSLELGDSALYFCASSVRDRVYEQYFGPGTRLTVT.

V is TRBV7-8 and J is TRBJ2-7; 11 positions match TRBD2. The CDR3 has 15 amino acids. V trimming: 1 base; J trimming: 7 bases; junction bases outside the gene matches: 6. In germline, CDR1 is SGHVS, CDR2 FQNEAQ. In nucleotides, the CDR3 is TGTGCCAGCAGCTTAGGGGTAGCGGGAGGGGATGAGCAGTACTTC. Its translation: CASSLGVAGGDEQYF.

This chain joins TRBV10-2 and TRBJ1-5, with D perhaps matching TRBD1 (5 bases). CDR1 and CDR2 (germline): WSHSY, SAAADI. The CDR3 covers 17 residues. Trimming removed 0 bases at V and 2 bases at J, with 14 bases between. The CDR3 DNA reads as TGCGCCAGCAGTGAGTCGAGAAGGTTACAGGGCAATCAGCCCCAGCATTTT. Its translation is CASSESRRLQGNQPQHF.

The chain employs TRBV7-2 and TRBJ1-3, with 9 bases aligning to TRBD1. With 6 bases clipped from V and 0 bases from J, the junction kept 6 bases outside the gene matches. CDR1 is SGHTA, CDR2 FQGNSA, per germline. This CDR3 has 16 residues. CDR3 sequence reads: CASSTQGAYSGNTIYF. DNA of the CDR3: TGTGCCAGCAGTACACAGGGGGCCTACTCTGGAAACACCATATATTTT.

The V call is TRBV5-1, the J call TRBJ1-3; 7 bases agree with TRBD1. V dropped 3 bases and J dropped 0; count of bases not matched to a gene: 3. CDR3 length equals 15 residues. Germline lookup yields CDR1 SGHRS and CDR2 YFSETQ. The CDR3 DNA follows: TGCGCCAGCAGCTCCGGGACAGACTCTGGAAACACCATATATTTT. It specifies CASSSGTDSGNTIYF.

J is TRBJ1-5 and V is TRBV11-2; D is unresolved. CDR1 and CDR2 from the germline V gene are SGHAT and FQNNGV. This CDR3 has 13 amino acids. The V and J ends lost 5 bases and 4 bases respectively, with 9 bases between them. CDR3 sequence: CASSKDRNQPQHF. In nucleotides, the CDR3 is TGTGCCAGCAGCAAGGACCGAAATCAGCCCCAGCATTTT.

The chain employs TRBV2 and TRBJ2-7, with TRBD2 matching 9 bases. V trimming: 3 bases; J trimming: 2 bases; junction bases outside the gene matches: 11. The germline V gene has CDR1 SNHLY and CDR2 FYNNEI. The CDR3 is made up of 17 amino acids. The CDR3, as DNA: TGTGCCAGCAGTGATCCCACTAGCGGGCGGGGACCCTACGAGCAGTACTTC. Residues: CASSDPTSGRGPYEQYF.

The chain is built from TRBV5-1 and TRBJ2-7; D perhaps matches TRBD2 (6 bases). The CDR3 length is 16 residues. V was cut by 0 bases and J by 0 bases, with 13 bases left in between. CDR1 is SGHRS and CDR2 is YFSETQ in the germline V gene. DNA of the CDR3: TGCGCCAGCAGCTTGGCGGGCGGGGAAACCTCCTACGAGCAGTACTTC. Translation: CASSLAGGETSYEQYF.

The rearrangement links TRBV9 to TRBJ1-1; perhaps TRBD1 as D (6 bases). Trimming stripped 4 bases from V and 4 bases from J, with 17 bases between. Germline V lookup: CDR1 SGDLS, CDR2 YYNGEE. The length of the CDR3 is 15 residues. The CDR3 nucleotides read TGTGCCAGCAGCCCAGAGGGGGGGCACGGCACTGAAGCTTTCTTT. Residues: CASSPEGGHGTEAFF.

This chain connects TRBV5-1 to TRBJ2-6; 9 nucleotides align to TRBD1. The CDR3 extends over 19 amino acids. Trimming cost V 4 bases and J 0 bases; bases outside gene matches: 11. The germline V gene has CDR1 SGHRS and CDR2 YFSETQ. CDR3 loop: CASSLTPGQGDSGANVLTF. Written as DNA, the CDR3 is TGCGCCAGCAGCCTAACACCGGGACAGGGAGACTCTGGGGCCAACGTCCTGACTTTC. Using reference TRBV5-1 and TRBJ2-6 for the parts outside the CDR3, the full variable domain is KAGVTQTPRYLIKTRGQQVTLSCSPISGHRSVSWYQQTPGQGLQFLFEYFSETQRNKGNFPGRFSGRQFSNSRSEMNVSTLELGDSALYLCASSLTPGQGDSGANVLTFGAGSRLTVL.